This T cell receptor beta chain was sequenced during a study of T cells in Graves' hyperthyroidism and ophthalmopathy. Looking at the study overall: Blood was drawn when the patient was first diagnosed and still untreated.

Amplified TCR beta CDR3 regions came from RNA transcripts. Initially, a first-round RT-PCR of the TCR CDR3 employed the HTBI primer set. TCRdb re-called the multiplex PCR reads with MiXCR, one entry per CDR3 protein. The sample records 700,000 to 950,000 distinct CDR3 sequences, about a third being singletons. V gave up 6 bases and J gave up 0 bases; unmatched junction bases: 7. The CDR3 runs to 15 residues. Germline loops: CDR1 MNHEY, CDR2 SVGAGI. This clonotype originated in a woman between 35 and 50 years old with Graves' hyperthyroidism. The chain carries TRBV6-5 and TRBJ2-7; 8 positions agree with TRBD1. Specimen: blood. Written as DNA, the CDR3 is TGTGCCAGCAGAACAGGGGGTGGGAGCTCCTACGAGCAGTACTTC. Translation gives CASRTGGGSSYEQYF.